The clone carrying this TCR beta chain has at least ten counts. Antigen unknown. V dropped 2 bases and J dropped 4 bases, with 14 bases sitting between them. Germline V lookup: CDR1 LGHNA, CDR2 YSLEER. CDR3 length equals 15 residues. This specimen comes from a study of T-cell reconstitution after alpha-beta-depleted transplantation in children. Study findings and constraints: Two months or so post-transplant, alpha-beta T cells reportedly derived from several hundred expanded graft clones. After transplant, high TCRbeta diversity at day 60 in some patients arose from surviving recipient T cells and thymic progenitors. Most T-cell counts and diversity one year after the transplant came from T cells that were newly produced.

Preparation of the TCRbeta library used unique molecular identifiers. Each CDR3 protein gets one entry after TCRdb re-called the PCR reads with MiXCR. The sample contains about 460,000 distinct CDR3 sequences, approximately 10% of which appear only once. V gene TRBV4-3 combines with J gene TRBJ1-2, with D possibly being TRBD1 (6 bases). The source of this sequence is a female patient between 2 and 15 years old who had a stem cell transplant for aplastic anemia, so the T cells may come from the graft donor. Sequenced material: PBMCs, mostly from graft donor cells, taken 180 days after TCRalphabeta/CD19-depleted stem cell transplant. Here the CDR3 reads CASSQLRTAPYGYTF. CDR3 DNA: TGCGCCAGCAGCCAATTAAGGACAGCACCCTATGGCTACACCTTC.